The source of this T cell receptor (beta chain) is a study of T cells in Graves' hyperthyroidism and ophthalmopathy. General study results and limits: Stable hyperthyroidism and ophthalmopathy were separated using 13 V-J signatures. Blood samples included most of the expanded thyroid clonotypes exceeding 0.001.

Stable Graves' hyperthyroidism meant no ophthalmopathy progression within 18 months. Orbital computed tomography, thyroid ultrasound, serum thyroxine and TRAb, and clinical symptoms together informed the diagnoses. Researchers took RNA transcripts and amplified the TCR beta CDR3 regions from them. TCR CDR3 underwent first-round RT-PCR with the HTBI primer set. One entry per CDR3 protein results from TCRdb running MiXCR on the multiplex PCR reads. The table shows some 560,000 distinct CDR3 sequences, with about 15% occurring only once. This clonotype was seen only a few times. Its antigen is not identified. Germline V gives CDR1 LNHDA, CDR2 SQIVND (reference sequence). The CDR3 loop spans 16 amino acids. V was trimmed by 3 bases and J by 2 bases, leaving 13 bases between them.

The clonotype comes from a woman in her twenties or thirties with Graves' hyperthyroidism. The sample was blood. The chain couples TRBV19 to TRBJ2-2; perhaps TRBD1 as D (6 bases). The CDR3 sequence is CASSIPHRVNTGELFF. The CDR3 nucleotides read TGTGCCAGTAGTATTCCCCACAGGGTTAACACCGGGGAGCTGTTTTTT. Using reference TRBV19 and TRBJ2-2 for the parts outside the CDR3, the full variable domain is DGGITQSPKYLFRKEGQNVTLSCEQNLNHDAMYWYRQDPGQGLRLIYYSQIVNDFQKGDIAEGYSVSREKKESFPLTVTSAQKNPTAFYLCASSIPHRVNTGELFFGEGSRLTVL.